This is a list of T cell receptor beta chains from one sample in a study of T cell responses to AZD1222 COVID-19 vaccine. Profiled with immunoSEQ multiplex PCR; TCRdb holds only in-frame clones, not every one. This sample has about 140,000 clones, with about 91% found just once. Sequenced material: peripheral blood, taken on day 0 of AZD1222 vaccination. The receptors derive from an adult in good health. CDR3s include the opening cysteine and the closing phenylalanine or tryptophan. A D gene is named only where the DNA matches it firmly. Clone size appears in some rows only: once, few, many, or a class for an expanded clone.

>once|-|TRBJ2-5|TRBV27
TGTGCCAGCAGGGGCTGGGGGCACCAAGAGACCCAGTACTTC
CASRGWGHQETQYF
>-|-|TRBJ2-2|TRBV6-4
TGTGCCAGCAGTGAAACAGGGACCGGGGAGCTGTTTTTT
CASSETGTGELFF
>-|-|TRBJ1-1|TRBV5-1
TGCGCCAGCAGCGATCCCGGTTTCGTGAACACTGAAGCTTTCTTT
CASSDPGFVNTEAFF
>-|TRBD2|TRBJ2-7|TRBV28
TGTGCCAGCAGTTTCTTATCGCGGGAGGGCTACGAGCAGTACTTC
CASSFLSREGYEQYF
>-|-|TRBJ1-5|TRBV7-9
TGTGCCAGCAGCTGGGGGGCGGCCAATCAGCCCCAGCATTTT
CASSWGAANQPQHF
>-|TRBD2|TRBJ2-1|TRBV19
TGTGCCAGTAGAAGGACTAGTCCCGGCTTAGCCGACTCCTACAATGAGCAGTTCTTC
CASRRTSPGLADSYNEQFF
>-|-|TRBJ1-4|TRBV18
TGTGCCAGCTCACCACCGAGGGGGGGGAGCGAAAAACTGTTTTTT
CASSPPRGGSEKLFF
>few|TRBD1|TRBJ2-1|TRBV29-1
TGCAGCGTTGGGGCAGGGGGTCACTATGAGCAGTTCTTC
CSVGAGGHYEQFF
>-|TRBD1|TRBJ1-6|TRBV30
TGTGCCTGGAGCGCGGGACAGGATAATAATTCACCCCTCCACTTT
CAWSAGQDNNSPLHF
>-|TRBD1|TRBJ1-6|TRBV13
TGTGCCAGCAGCTTAGATACAGGGGCCAATTCACCCCTCCACTTT
CASSLDTGANSPLHF
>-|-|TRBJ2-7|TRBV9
TGTGCCAGCAGCGTTGGAGGGAGCTCCTACGAGCAGTACTTC
CASSVGGSSYEQYF
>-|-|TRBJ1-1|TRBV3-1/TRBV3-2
TGTGCCAGCAGCCGAATTCCGGGACGGAAGGGTCCTGAAGCTTTCTTT
CASSRIPGRKGPEAFF
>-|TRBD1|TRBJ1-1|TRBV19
TGTGCCAGTAGTCAATACAGGGGAGGGTCCACTGAAGCTTTCTTT
CASSQYRGGSTEAFF
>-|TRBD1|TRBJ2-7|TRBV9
TGTGCCAGCAGCTCCACAGGGGATCGGTTCGAGCAGTACTTC
CASSSTGDRFEQYF
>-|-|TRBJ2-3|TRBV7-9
TGTGCCAGCAGCTTACTGGGCGTTCGGGATACGCAGTATTTT
CASSLLGVRDTQYF
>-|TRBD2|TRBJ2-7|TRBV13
TGTGCCAGCAGCGAGCGGGGGTACGAGCAGTACTTC
CASSERGYEQYF
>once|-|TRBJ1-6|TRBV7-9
TGTGCCAGCAGCTTAGTGGGGGCGAATTCACCCCTCCACTTT
CASSLVGANSPLHF
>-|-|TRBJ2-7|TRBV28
TGTGCCAGCACCCTGGGACCCTTAAGCTACGAGCAGTACTTC
CASTLGPLSYEQYF
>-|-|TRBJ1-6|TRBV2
TGTGCCAGCATTGCCGGGGCTAATTCACCCCTCCACTTT
CASIAGANSPLHF
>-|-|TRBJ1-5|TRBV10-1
TGCGCCAGCAGTGAGTCGCTGGTTGAAGTCCAGCATTTT
CASSESLVEVQHF
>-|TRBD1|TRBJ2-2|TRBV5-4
TGTGCCAGCAGCCAGGGACAGGGGGCGTCCGGGGAGCTGTTTTTT
CASSQGQGASGELFF
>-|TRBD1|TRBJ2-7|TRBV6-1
TGTGCCAGCACTGATTCCCTCCTAACTCCGGGACAGAGAGTCTACGAGCAGTACTTC
CASTDSLLTPGQRVYEQYF
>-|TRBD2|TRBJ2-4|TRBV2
TGTGCCAGCAGTGCAAGGACTAGCCGTCAGAGGGAAAACATTCAGTACTTC
CASSARTSRQRENIQYF
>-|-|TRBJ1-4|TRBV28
TGTGCCAGCAGTTTCACGACAGCAACTAATGAAAAACTGTTTTTT
CASSFTTATNEKLFF
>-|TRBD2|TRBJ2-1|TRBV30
TGTGCCTGGAGGGGACTAGCGGGGGGAGGTGGGCAGTTCTTC
CAWRGLAGGGGQFF
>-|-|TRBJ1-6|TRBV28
TGTGCTATAGGAGGGGCCTCCTATAATTCACCCCTCCACTTT
CAIGGASYNSPLHF
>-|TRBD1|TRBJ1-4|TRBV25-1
TGTGCCAGCAGTGACCAGGACAGGGGGCTTGAAAAACTGTTTTTT
CASSDQDRGLEKLFF
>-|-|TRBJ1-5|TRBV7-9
TGTGCCAGCAGCTTAGTGGGCACGGGGCAGGTCGATGGTAGTCAGCCCCAGCATTTT
CASSLVGTGQVDGSQPQHF
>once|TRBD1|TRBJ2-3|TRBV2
TGTGCCAGCAGTGAACGACAGGGGGCTAGGGAAGATACGCAGTATTTT
CASSERQGAREDTQYF